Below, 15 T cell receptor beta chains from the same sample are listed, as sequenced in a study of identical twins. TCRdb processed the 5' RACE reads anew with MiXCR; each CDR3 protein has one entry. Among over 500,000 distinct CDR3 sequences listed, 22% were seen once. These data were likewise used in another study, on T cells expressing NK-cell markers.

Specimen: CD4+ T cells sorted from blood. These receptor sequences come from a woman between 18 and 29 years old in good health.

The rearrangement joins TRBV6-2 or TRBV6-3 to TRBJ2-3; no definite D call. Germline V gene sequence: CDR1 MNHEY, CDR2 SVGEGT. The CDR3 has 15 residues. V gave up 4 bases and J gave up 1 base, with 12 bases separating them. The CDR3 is CASSWAHLGTDTQYF. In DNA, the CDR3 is TGTGCCAGCAGTTGGGCCCATCTCGGCACAGATACGCAGTATTTT.

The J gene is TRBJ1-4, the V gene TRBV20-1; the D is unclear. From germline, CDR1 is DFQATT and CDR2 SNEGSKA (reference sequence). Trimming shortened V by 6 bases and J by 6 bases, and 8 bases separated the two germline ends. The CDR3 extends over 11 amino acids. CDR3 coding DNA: TGCAGTGCCTATCGGGATGAAAAACTGTTTTTT. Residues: CSAYRDEKLFF.

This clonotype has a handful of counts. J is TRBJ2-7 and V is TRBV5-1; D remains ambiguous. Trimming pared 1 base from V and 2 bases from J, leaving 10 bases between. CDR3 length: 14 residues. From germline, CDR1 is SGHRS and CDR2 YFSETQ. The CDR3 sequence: CASSLRVSTYEQYF. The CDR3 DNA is TGCGCCAGCAGCTTGAGGGTCAGTACCTACGAGCAGTACTTC.

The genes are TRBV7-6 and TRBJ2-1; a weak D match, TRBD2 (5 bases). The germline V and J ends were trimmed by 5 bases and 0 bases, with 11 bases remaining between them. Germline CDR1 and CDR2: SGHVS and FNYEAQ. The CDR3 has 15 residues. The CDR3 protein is CASSPEVGSYNEQFF. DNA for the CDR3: TGTGCCAGCAGCCCGGAGGTGGGCTCCTACAATGAGCAGTTCTTC.

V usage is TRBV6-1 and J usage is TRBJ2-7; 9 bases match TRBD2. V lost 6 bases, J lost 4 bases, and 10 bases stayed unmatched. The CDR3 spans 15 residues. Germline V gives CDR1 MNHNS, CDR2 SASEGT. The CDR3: CASRPGAGGRYEQYF. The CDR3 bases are TGTGCCAGCAGACCCGGGGCGGGAGGGAGGTACGAGCAGTACTTC.

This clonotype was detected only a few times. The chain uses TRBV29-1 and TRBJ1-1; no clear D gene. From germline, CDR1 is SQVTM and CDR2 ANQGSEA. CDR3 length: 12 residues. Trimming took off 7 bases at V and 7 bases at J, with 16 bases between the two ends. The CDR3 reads CSANTLGVEAFF. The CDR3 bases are TGCAGCGCGAACACCCTTGGGGTTGAAGCTTTCTTT. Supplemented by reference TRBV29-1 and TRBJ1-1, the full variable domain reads SAVISQKPSRDICQRGTSLTIQCQVDSQVTMMFWYRQQPGQSLTLIATANQGSEATYESGFVIDKFPISRPNLTFSTLTVSNMSPEDSSIYLCSANTLGVEAFFGQGTRLTVV.

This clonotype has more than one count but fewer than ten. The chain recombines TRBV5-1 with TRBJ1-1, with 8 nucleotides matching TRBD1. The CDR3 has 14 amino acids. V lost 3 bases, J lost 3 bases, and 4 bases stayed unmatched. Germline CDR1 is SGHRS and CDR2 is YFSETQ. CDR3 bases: TGCGCCAGCAGCTCCCCGGACAGGGACACTGAAGCTTTCTTT. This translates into CASSSPDRDTEAFF.

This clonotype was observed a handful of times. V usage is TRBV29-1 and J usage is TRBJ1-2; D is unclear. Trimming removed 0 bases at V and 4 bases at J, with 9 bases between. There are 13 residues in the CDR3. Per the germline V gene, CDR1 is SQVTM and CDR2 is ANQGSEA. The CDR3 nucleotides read TGCAGCGTTGAAGATCACGGCCTCTATGGCTACACCTTC. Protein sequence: CSVEDHGLYGYTF.

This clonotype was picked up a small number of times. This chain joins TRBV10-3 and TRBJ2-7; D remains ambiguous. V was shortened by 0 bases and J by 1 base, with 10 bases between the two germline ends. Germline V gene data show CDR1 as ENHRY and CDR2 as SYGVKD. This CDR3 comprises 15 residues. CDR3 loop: CAISESPVQSYEQYF. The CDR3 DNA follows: TGTGCCATCAGTGAGTCCCCGGTACAGTCCTACGAGCAGTACTTC.

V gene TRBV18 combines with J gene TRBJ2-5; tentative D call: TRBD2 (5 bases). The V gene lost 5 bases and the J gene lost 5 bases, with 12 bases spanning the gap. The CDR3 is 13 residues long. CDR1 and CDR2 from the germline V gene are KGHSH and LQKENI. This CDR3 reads CASSFGIAETQYF. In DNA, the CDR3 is TGTGCCAGCTCATTCGGGATCGCGGAGACCCAGTACTTC.

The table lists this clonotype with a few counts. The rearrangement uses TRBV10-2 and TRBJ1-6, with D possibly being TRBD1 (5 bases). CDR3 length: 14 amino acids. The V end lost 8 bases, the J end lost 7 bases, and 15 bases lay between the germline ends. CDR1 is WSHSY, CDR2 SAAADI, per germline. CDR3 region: CASGLGLENSPLHF. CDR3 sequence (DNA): TGCGCCAGCGGGCTGGGGCTGGAGAATTCACCCCTCCACTTT.

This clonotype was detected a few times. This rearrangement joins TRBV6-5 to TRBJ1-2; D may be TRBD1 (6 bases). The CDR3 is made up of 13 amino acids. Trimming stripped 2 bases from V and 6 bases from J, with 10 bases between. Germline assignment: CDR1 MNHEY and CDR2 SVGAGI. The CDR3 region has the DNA TGTGCCAGCAGTTACAAGGGGGTAAATGGCTACACCTTC. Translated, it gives CASSYKGVNGYTF.

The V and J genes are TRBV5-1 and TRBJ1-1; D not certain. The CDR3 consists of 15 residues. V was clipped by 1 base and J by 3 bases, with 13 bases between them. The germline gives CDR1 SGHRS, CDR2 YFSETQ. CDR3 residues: CASSLSRSGDTEAFF. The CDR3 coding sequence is TGCGCCAGCAGCTTGTCACGGTCTGGGGACACTGAAGCTTTCTTT. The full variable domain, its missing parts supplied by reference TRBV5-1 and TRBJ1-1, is KAGVTQTPRYLIKTRGQQVTLSCSPISGHRSVSWYQQTPGQGLQFLFEYFSETQRNKGNFPGRFSGRQFSNSRSEMNVSTLELGDSALYLCASSLSRSGDTEAFFGQGTRLTVV.

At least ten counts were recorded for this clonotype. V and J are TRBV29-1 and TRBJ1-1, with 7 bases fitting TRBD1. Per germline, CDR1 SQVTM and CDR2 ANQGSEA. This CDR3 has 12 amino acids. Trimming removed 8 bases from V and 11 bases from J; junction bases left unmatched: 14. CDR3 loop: CSSQRGTEEAFF. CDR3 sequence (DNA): TGCAGCTCCCAGAGGGGGACAGAGGAGGCTTTCTTT. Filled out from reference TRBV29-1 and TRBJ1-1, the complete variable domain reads SAVISQKPSRDICQRGTSLTIQCQVDSQVTMMFWYRQQPGQSLTLIATANQGSEATYESGFVIDKFPISRPNLTFSTLTVSNMSPEDSSIYLCSSQRGTEEAFFGQGTRLTVV.

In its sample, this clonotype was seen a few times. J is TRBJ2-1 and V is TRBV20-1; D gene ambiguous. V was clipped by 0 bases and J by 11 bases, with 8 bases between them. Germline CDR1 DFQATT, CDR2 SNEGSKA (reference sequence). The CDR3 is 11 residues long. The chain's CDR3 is CSARDVLQQFF. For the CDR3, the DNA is TGCAGTGCTAGAGATGTACTACAGCAGTTCTTC.